This TCR beta chain was recorded in a study of T cells in Graves' hyperthyroidism and ophthalmopathy. Study overall: Peripheral blood collection took place at initial diagnosis, before any treatment.

There are many counts of this clonotype. The investigators amplified TCR beta CDR3 regions from RNA transcripts. Primed by the HTBI set, a first-round RT-PCR was run on the TCR CDR3. MiXCR, run by TCRdb on the multiplex PCR reads, gives a single entry per CDR3 protein. The sample has about 100,000 distinct CDR3 sequences, about 16% seen once. Disease duration under 2 months; hyperthyroidism patients were aged 18 to 65. The diagnoses drew upon clinical symptoms, serum thyroxine and TRAb, thyroid ultrasound and orbital computed tomography. The CDR3 is 12 amino acids. Trimming stripped 2 bases from V and 4 bases from J, with 7 bases between. The germline gives CDR1 SGHRS, CDR2 YFSETQ.

Material: blood. This TCR came from a woman in her fifties or sixties with Graves' hyperthyroidism. The V and J genes are TRBV5-1 and TRBJ2-7; D call uncertain. CDR3 sequence reads: CASSFDTYEQYF. CDR3 DNA sequence: TGCGCCAGCAGCTTCGACACGTACGAGCAGTACTTC.